The T cell receptor beta chain under discussion was sequenced for a study of cytomegalovirus exposure and HLA in healthy donors. Broader study findings: In a later analysis, the majority of CMV-associated beta chains seemingly showed HLA restriction. A missense variant in DCLRE1C was later tied to TCR beta V- and J-gene trimming.

Primers included in the PCR were 60 Vbeta and 13 Jbeta primers. Some clones are missing from TCRdb's copy, which holds only in-frame ones; the method was immunoSEQ multiplex PCR. This table has 120,000 or so clones, 80% appearing once. As regards this clone: Its antigen is not identified.

The V gene's germline CDR1 is SGHRS and CDR2 YFSETQ. The V segment lost 4 bases and the J segment 3 bases; nucleotides outside the gene matches: 2. This CDR3 spans 13 amino acids. This rearrangement joins TRBV5-1 to TRBJ2-5; 8 nucleotides agree with TRBD2. This clonotype originated in a man aged 35 to 55 in good health and CMV-seronegative. The sequenced sample was PBMCs. The CDR3 nucleotides read TGCGCCAGCAGCAATAGCGGGGAAGAGACCCAGTACTTC. This gives the protein CASSNSGEETQYF. Combining the CDR3 with reference TRBV5-1 and TRBJ2-5 gives the whole variable domain KAGVTQTPRYLIKTRGQQVTLSCSPISGHRSVSWYQQTPGQGLQFLFEYFSETQRNKGNFPGRFSGRQFSNSRSEMNVSTLELGDSALYLCASSNSGEETQYFGPGTRLLVL.